This T cell receptor beta chain was obtained from a study of T cell changes during pregnancy in multiple sclerosis. Assay: immunoSEQ multiplex PCR; the TCRdb copy retains only in-frame clones and omits some. The sample yields 70,000 to 80,000 clones, around 90% seen once. This CDR3 has 14 residues. V trimming: 6 bases; J trimming: 4 bases; junction bases outside the gene matches: 5. In germline, CDR1 is MDHEN, CDR2 SYDVKM. The specimen was peripheral blood, collected after pregnancy. V usage is TRBV28 and J usage is TRBJ1-2; 10 positions match TRBD1. This TCR came from a female donor in good health, enrolled as a control in a pregnancy study. CDR3 DNA sequence: TGTGCCAGCAGCTCCGGGACAGGGGCCTATGGCTACACCTTC. Protein product: CASSSGTGAYGYTF.